Below, 17 T cell receptor beta chains from the same sample are listed, as sequenced in a study of shared clonotypes between healthy human individuals. This table comes from immunoSEQ multiplex PCR, and its TCRdb copy is limited to in-frame clones, with some not included. This sample has some 89,000 clones; less than 80% occur once, and the top ten carry less than 50%. The sample was memory CD8+ T cells sorted from blood. Described subset: CD45RO+ cells pooled with CCR7-negative TemRA cells. These receptor sequences come from a young man in good health.

DNA of the CDR3: TGCAGCGTTGATGTGCAGAACGAGCAGTACTTC. Protein: CSVDVQNEQYF. The chain couples TRBV29-1 to TRBJ2-7; the D is unclear. The germline V gene has CDR1 SQVTM and CDR2 ANQGSEA. CDR3 length equals 11 residues. With 3 bases removed from V and 5 bases from J, the gap between germline ends came to 8 bases.

At least ten counts were recorded for this clone. V and J are TRBV14 and TRBJ2-1; D not certain. From germline, CDR1 is SGHDN and CDR2 FVKESK. This CDR3 comprises 11 residues. The V end lost 4 bases, the J end lost 10 bases, and 8 bases lay between the germline ends. The CDR3 spells CASSPGGEQFF. DNA of the CDR3: TGTGCCAGCAGCCCGGGCGGCGAGCAGTTCTTC.

The chain employs TRBV6-5 and TRBJ2-1; TRBD2 matches 9 bases. Losses at the gene ends were 7 bases for V and 5 bases for J; bases not matched to a gene: 6. The CDR3 consists of 14 residues. Per the germline V gene, CDR1 is MNHEY and CDR2 is SVGAGI. DNA for the CDR3: TGTGCCAGCACCATAGCGGGAGTCCACAATGAGCAGTTCTTC. Amino acid sequence: CASTIAGVHNEQFF.

Turning to this clone: One base separates it from a far larger clone, so it is likely a read error. Other DNA sequences in the same sample also yield this CDR3. CDR3 protein: CASSGLAGDSYEQYF. The CDR3 region has the DNA TGTGCCAGCAGTGGTCTAGCGGGAGACTCCTACGAGCAATACTTC. V usage is TRBV6-1 and J usage is TRBJ2-7; 10 bases map to TRBD2. Per the germline V gene, CDR1 is MNHNS and CDR2 is SASEGT. This CDR3 is 15 amino acids long.

The chain links TRBV6-4 to TRBJ2-1; D gene unclear. The CDR3 runs 13 residues. V was clipped by 0 bases and J by 6 bases, with 6 bases between them. Germline V lookup: CDR1 MRHNA, CDR2 SNTAGT. CDR3: CASSDSVVNEQFF. Here the CDR3 DNA reads TGTGCCAGCAGTGACTCGGTAGTCAATGAGCAGTTCTTC.

This clone appeared a few times. The chain couples TRBV6-5 to TRBJ2-1; tentatively, D is TRBD2 (5 bases). Germline CDR1 MNHEY, CDR2 SVGAGI. The CDR3 consists of 14 residues. Trimming took off 6 bases at V and 9 bases at J, with 18 bases between the two ends. This chain's CDR3 is CASSLGWSSGEQFF. DNA for the CDR3: TGTGCCAGCAGCCTCGGTTGGAGCAGCGGTGAGCAGTTCTTC.

The CDR3 bases are TGTGCCAGCACCTCATCAGGGACGAGCTCCTACAATGAGCAGTTCTTC. This codes for CASTSSGTSSYNEQFF. The chain uses TRBV6-6 and TRBJ2-1; D may be TRBD1 or TRBD2 (5 bases each). The ends were cut back, 7 bases at V and 0 bases at J, with 16 bases in the middle. Looked up from germline, CDR1 is MNHNY and CDR2 is SVGAGI (reference sequence). The CDR3 contains 16 residues.

There are many counts of this clone. The same CDR3 can be traced to other DNA sequences in this sample. The chain is built from TRBV7-9 and TRBJ2-1, with no clear D. Trimming removed 3 bases from V and 9 bases from J, with 3 bases in between. The length of the CDR3 is 10 residues. The germline CDR1 and CDR2 sequences are SEHNR and FQNEAQ (reference sequence). CDR3 region: CASSLGEQFF. The CDR3 DNA follows: TGTGCCAGCAGCTTGGGTGAGCAGTTCTTC.

This clone was seen a few times. The gene calls are TRBV5-1 and TRBJ2-2; D is uncertain. The CDR3 totals 14 residues. V lost 4 bases, J lost 2 bases, and 9 bases lay in between. CDR1 and CDR2 from the germline V gene are SGHRS and YFSETQ. The CDR3 loop is CASSLTTNTGELFF. In DNA, the CDR3 is TGCGCCAGCAGCCTCACAACCAACACCGGGGAGCTGTTTTTT.

CDR3 in DNA: TGTGCCAGCAGCCAAGCCCCCGGGGATTACAATGAGCAGTTCTTC. Its protein product is CASSQAPGDYNEQFF. This chain uses TRBV4-2 with TRBJ2-1; D perhaps matches TRBD2 (5 bases). This CDR3 is built from 15 residues. The ends were cut back, 1 base at V and 4 bases at J, with 11 bases in the middle. In germline, CDR1 is LGHNA, CDR2 YNFKEQ.

The V call is TRBV29-1, the J call TRBJ2-1; D unclear. The CDR3 consists of 15 residues. V shed 5 bases and J shed 4 bases, with 18 bases lying between them. Germline assignment: CDR1 SQVTM and CDR2 ANQGSEA. CDR3 in amino acids: CSVLPPGSDYNEQFF. As DNA, the CDR3 is TGCAGCGTTCTCCCTCCCGGCAGCGATTACAATGAGCAGTTCTTC.

The chain is built from TRBV11-2 and TRBJ2-1; 7 bases fit TRBD1. CDR1 and CDR2 (germline): SGHAT, FQNNGV. The CDR3 sequence is 15 residues long. With 5 bases clipped from V and 4 bases from J, the junction kept 8 bases outside the gene matches. CDR3 in amino acids: CASSRLGTVYNEQFF. The CDR3, as DNA: TGTGCCAGCAGCCGACTCGGGACAGTTTACAATGAGCAGTTCTTC. Drawing the rest from reference TRBV11-2 and TRBJ2-1, the complete variable domain is EAGVAQSPRYKIIEKRQSVAFWCNPISGHATLYWYQQILGQGPKLLIQFQNNGVVDDSQLPKDRFSAERLKGVDSTLKIQPAKLEDSAVYLCASSRLGTVYNEQFFGPGTRLTVL.

A few counts support this clone. V usage is TRBV7-9 and J usage is TRBJ2-7, with D unclear. CDR1 is SEHNR and CDR2 is FQNEAQ in the germline V gene (reference sequence). The CDR3 loop spans 14 amino acids. V lost 5 bases and J 2 bases, leaving 13 bases between the germline ends. CDR3 loop: CASSPGTTPYEQYF. Written as DNA, the CDR3 is TGTGCCAGCAGCCCCGGCACTACCCCCTACGAGCAGTACTTC.

This chain links TRBV5-4 with TRBJ2-7; D is ambiguous. CDR1 SGHNT and CDR2 YYREEE come from the germline V gene (reference sequence). The V gene lost 4 bases and the J gene lost 4 bases, with 12 bases spanning the gap. The CDR3 has 13 amino acids. The CDR3: CASSRSWGYEQYF. In nucleotides, the CDR3 is TGTGCCAGCAGCCGATCTTGGGGATACGAGCAGTACTTC.

In this sample, this clone turned up a few times. The chain joins TRBV6-6 to TRBJ2-7; 7 positions match TRBD1. Germline trimming cut 7 bases from V and 0 bases from J; bases unmatched to any gene: 0. Germline loops: CDR1 MNHNY, CDR2 SVGAGI (reference sequence). CDR3 length: 12 residues. The CDR3 sequence is CASKGASYEQYF. Written as DNA, the CDR3 is TGTGCCAGCAAGGGGGCCTCCTACGAGCAGTACTTC.

The rearrangement uses TRBV4-3 and TRBJ2-1; 7 positions match TRBD2. This CDR3 has 15 amino acids. Germline assignment: CDR1 LGHNA and CDR2 YSLEER. V shed 2 bases and J 3 bases; nucleotides not matched to a gene: 4. Here the CDR3 reads CASSQFSSGYNEQFF. In nucleotides, the CDR3 is TGCGCCAGCAGCCAATTTTCTAGCGGCTACAATGAGCAGTTCTTC.

The chain couples TRBV5-1 to TRBJ2-7, with D unclear. Germline V gene data show CDR1 as SGHRS and CDR2 as YFSETQ. The CDR3 extends over 13 amino acids. The germline V and J ends were trimmed by 0 bases and 4 bases, with 8 bases remaining between them. The CDR3 DNA reads as TGCGCCAGCAGCTTGGGTCCAGAATACGAGCAGTACTTC. Translation: CASSLGPEYEQYF.